Each of the 12 T cell receptor beta chains below was sequenced from the same sample in a study of T cell responses to AZD1222 COVID-19 vaccine. Produced via immunoSEQ multiplex PCR; TCRdb's table is partial and in-frame only. The table lists about 150,000 clones, 94% of them singletons. The sample in question was peripheral blood, obtained on day 0 of AZD1222 vaccination. The receptors were gathered from an adult in good health.

This chain joins TRBV7-9 and TRBJ2-5; D remains ambiguous. CDR3 length equals 15 residues. Trimming cost V 0 bases and J 1 base, with 9 bases left between them. Germline values: CDR1 SEHNR, CDR2 FQNEAQ (reference sequence). The CDR3 loop is CASSLAPHLQETQYF. As DNA, the CDR3 is TGTGCCAGCAGCTTAGCCCCACACCTCCAAGAGACCCAGTACTTC.

In nucleotides, the CDR3 is TGTGCCAGTAGTCTCAAATCAAGGGGGACTGGCAATCAGCCCCAGCATTTT. Protein product: CASSLKSRGTGNQPQHF. The rearrangement links TRBV19 to TRBJ1-5; D is possibly TRBD1 (6 bases). The CDR3 consists of 17 residues. CDR1 is LNHDA and CDR2 is SQIVND in the germline V gene (reference sequence). Trimming cost V 5 bases and J 2 bases, with 19 bases left between them. Based on the CDR3 plus reference TRBV19 and TRBJ1-5, the full variable domain is DGGITQSPKYLFRKEGQNVTLSCEQNLNHDAMYWYRQDPGQGLRLIYYSQIVNDFQKGDIAEGYSVSREKKESFPLTVTSAQKNPTAFYLCASSLKSRGTGNQPQHFGDGTRLSIL.

The CDR3 region is CASSPGTPNYGYTF. The CDR3 DNA sequence: TGTGCCAGCAGCCCCGGGACACCGAACTATGGCTACACCTTC. V usage is TRBV4-2 and J usage is TRBJ1-2; possible D gene TRBD1, 6 bases. V shed 4 bases and J shed 2 bases, with 11 bases lying between them. Germline CDR1 is LGHNA and CDR2 is YNFKEQ. This CDR3 comprises 14 residues.

This clone was seen only once. V is TRBV7-9 and J is TRBJ1-2, with D perhaps matching TRBD1 (6 bases). Between the trimmed V and J ends, which lost 4 bases and 4 bases, there was a span of 13 bases. Germline V gene data show CDR1 as SEHNR and CDR2 as FQNEAQ (reference sequence). The CDR3 is made up of 14 amino acids. CDR3 in amino acids: CASSSTQGSYGYTF. The CDR3 bases are TGTGCCAGCAGCTCCACACAGGGAAGCTATGGCTACACCTTC.

This rearrangement joins TRBV6-4 to TRBJ2-3; weak D call: TRBD1 (6 bases). Germline V CDR1 and CDR2: MRHNA, SNTAGT. V was trimmed by 7 bases and J by 2 bases, leaving 19 bases between them. This CDR3 spans 16 amino acids. The CDR3 region has the DNA TGTGCCAGCATAGACCGGACAGTGAGGGACACAGATACGCAGTATTTT. Residues: CASIDRTVRDTDTQYF.

A single count supports this clone. The V gene is TRBV7-3, the J gene TRBJ2-3, with TRBD2 matching over 9 bases. With 2 bases clipped from V and 7 bases from J, the junction kept 10 bases outside the gene matches. The V gene's germline CDR1 is SGHTA and CDR2 FQGTGA. The CDR3 totals 16 residues. The CDR3 sequence: CASSLGGSGSINTQYF. The CDR3 DNA follows: TGTGCCAGCAGCTTAGGGGGTAGCGGGAGTATAAATACGCAGTATTTT.

This chain joins TRBV28 and TRBJ1-1; D unresolved. The germline CDR1 and CDR2 sequences are MDHEN and SYDVKM. The V and J ends lost 6 bases and 4 bases respectively, with 15 bases between them. The CDR3 runs 14 residues. CDR3 bases: TGTGCCAGCAGCCCAGCTGCGGTGGGCACTGAAGCTTTCTTT. As protein: CASSPAAVGTEAFF.

This chain joins TRBV19 and TRBJ2-3; 7 nucleotides line up with TRBD1. V shed 5 bases and J 2 bases; nucleotides not matched to a gene: 7. The CDR3 contains 15 residues. The germline V gene has CDR1 LNHDA and CDR2 SQIVND (reference sequence). This chain's CDR3 is CASSSGTDLTDTQYF. In nucleotides, the CDR3 is TGTGCCAGTAGTTCCGGGACAGACCTCACAGATACGCAGTATTTT.

This sequence joins TRBV6-1 and TRBJ1-1, with a weak D call TRBD1 (5 bases). Germline CDR1 and CDR2: MNHNS and SASEGT. CDR3 length: 15 amino acids. The V and J ends lost 0 bases and 1 base respectively, with 9 bases between them. CDR3 loop: CASSEADSRNTEAFF. CDR3 coding DNA: TGTGCCAGCAGTGAAGCTGACAGTAGGAACACTGAAGCTTTCTTT.

The chain has TRBV19 and TRBJ2-2; D not certain. The CDR3 covers 16 residues. Germline CDR1 LNHDA, CDR2 SQIVND (reference sequence). The ends were cut back, 2 bases at V and 7 bases at J, with 17 bases in the middle. The CDR3 here is CASSIYSQISDGELFF. CDR3 nucleotide sequence: TGTGCCAGTAGTATATATAGCCAGATATCAGACGGGGAGCTGTTTTTT.

The CDR3 region is CASSFPGAETQYF. CDR3 sequence (DNA): TGTGCCAGCAGCTTTCCCGGGGCAGAGACCCAGTACTTC. The J gene is TRBJ2-5, the V gene TRBV11-2; possibly TRBD1 or TRBD2 for D (5 bases each). This CDR3 is 13 amino acids long. V gave up 3 bases and J gave up 4 bases, with 9 bases separating them. The germline V gene has CDR1 SGHAT and CDR2 FQNNGV.

The chain uses TRBV5-1 and TRBJ1-1; 7 bases map to TRBD1. Trimming took 4 bases from V and 4 from J; bases not matched to a gene: 7. Germline CDR1 and CDR2: SGHRS and YFSETQ. This CDR3 comprises 14 residues. CDR3: CASSLGTEGTEAFF. CDR3 nucleotide sequence: TGCGCCAGCAGCCTCGGGACAGAGGGCACTGAAGCTTTCTTT.